The 18 T cell receptor beta chains listed next were all sequenced from one sample in a study of cytomegalovirus exposure and HLA in healthy donors. Researchers ran the PCR with 60 Vbeta and 13 Jbeta primers. The repertoire was sequenced with immunoSEQ multiplex PCR; TCRdb's copy has only in-frame clones and lacks some. This table holds around 110,000 clones, around 80% found once. Sequencing used PBMCs. Source of these receptors: a man in his forties in good health and CMV-seronegative.

V gene TRBV7-2 combines with J gene TRBJ1-1, with a possible D match to TRBD1 (5 bases). The CDR3 runs to 14 residues. The ends were cut back, 6 bases at V and 6 bases at J, with 17 bases in the middle. The V gene's germline CDR1 is SGHTA and CDR2 FQGNSA. In DNA, the CDR3 is TGTGCCAGCAGTAGGGGCCCGGACGGCGCTGAAGCTTTCTTT. Translated, it gives CASSRGPDGAEAFF.

The chain carries TRBV7-2 and TRBJ2-7; the D gene is possibly TRBD1 (5 bases). The CDR3 has 14 amino acids. Per germline, CDR1 SGHTA and CDR2 FQGNSA. V was shortened by 1 base and J by 2 bases, with 9 bases between the two germline ends. The CDR3 nucleotides read TGTGCCAGCAGCTTAGGGGGCAGACCCTACGAGCAGTACTTC. Its protein product is CASSLGGRPYEQYF.

This clone is a singleton in its sample. The V and J genes are TRBV6-1 and TRBJ1-1, with D uncertain. The V gene lost 2 bases and the J gene lost 5 bases, with 9 bases spanning the gap. CDR3 length: 13 residues. The germline V gene encodes CDR1 MNHNS and CDR2 SASEGT. CDR3 sequence: CASSEIQTTEAFF. Written as DNA, the CDR3 is TGTGCCAGCAGTGAAATCCAAACAACTGAAGCTTTCTTT.

This clone was observed many times. The gene calls are TRBV2 and TRBJ1-3, with D possibly being TRBD1 (5 bases). This CDR3 comprises 16 residues. The V end lost 4 bases, the J end lost 2 bases, and 15 bases lay between the germline ends. Germline CDR1 and CDR2: SNHLY and FYNNEI. This CDR3 is CASSASLRGPGNTIYF. The CDR3 DNA reads TGTGCCAGCAGTGCCTCGTTAAGGGGCCCTGGAAACACCATATATTTT.

The chain joins TRBV5-1 to TRBJ1-1; the D gene is possibly TRBD1 (5 bases). The V end lost 0 bases, the J end lost 5 bases, and 14 bases lay between the germline ends. Germline assignment: CDR1 SGHRS and CDR2 YFSETQ. The CDR3 has 15 amino acids. The CDR3, as DNA: TGCGCCAGCAGCTTGGAGGGGATACAGAGAACTGAAGCTTTCTTT. Amino acids: CASSLEGIQRTEAFF.

The chain uses TRBV4-2 and TRBJ1-5; D may be TRBD1 (5 bases). The germline V and J ends were trimmed by 4 bases and 0 bases, with 10 bases remaining between them. Germline loops: CDR1 LGHNA, CDR2 YNFKEQ. CDR3 length: 15 residues. The chain's CDR3 is CASSLQGSSNQPQHF. CDR3 bases: TGTGCCAGCAGCCTTCAGGGTAGTAGCAATCAGCCCCAGCATTTT.

V is TRBV5-1 and J is TRBJ2-3; D might be TRBD1 (6 bases). Trimming removed 3 bases from V and 2 bases from J, with 13 bases in between. Germline-derived CDR1 and CDR2 are SGHRS and YFSETQ. This CDR3 contains 15 residues. The CDR3 DNA is TGCGCCAGCAGCTATGCAGGACAGCACACAGATACGCAGTATTTT. This translates into CASSYAGQHTDTQYF.

This clone showed up just a few times. V is TRBV29-1 and J is TRBJ1-1; 7 bases agree with TRBD1. The V gene's germline CDR1 is SQVTM and CDR2 ANQGSEA. The J segment lost 4 bases and the V segment lost 7 bases, leaving 9 bases of the junction unmatched. The CDR3 loop spans 13 amino acids. Written as DNA, the CDR3 is TGCAGCGCCAGATCGACAGGGCTCACTGAAGCTTTCTTT. It codes for CSARSTGLTEAFF.

This chain links TRBV10-3 with TRBJ1-1; D possibly corresponds to TRBD1 (6 bases). CDR1 and CDR2 from the germline V gene are ENHRY and SYGVKD. The CDR3 runs to 12 residues. The V end lost 6 bases, the J end lost 7 bases, and 12 bases lay between the germline ends. The CDR3 here is CAISAGTREAFF. CDR3 DNA: TGTGCCATCAGCGCCGGGACACGTGAAGCTTTCTTT.

The V gene is TRBV7-6, the J gene TRBJ2-5, with 10 bases identical to TRBD2. The J segment lost 2 bases and the V segment lost 5 bases, leaving 8 bases of the junction unmatched. Germline CDR1 reads SGHVS; CDR2 reads FNYEAQ. The CDR3 totals 16 residues. The CDR3 is CASSELAGLLQETQYF. CDR3 nucleotide sequence: TGTGCCAGCAGCGAACTAGCGGGGCTCCTACAAGAGACCCAGTACTTC.

The rearrangement links TRBV6-5 to TRBJ2-2; tentatively, D is TRBD1 (5 bases). The CDR3 length is 16 residues. Germline values: CDR1 MNHEY, CDR2 SVGAGI. Trimming pared 0 bases from V and 3 bases from J, leaving 11 bases between. The DNA for the CDR3 is TGTGCCAGCAGTTACTCGATGGGGCAAGACACCGGGGAGCTGTTTTTT. As protein: CASSYSMGQDTGELFF.

A single count supports this clone. J is TRBJ1-2 and V is TRBV5-6; D is perhaps TRBD1 (5 bases). CDR3 size: 15 residues. Germline loops: CDR1 SGHDT, CDR2 YYEEEE. Trimming left V 0 bases short and J 3 bases short, with 12 bases between. The DNA of the CDR3 is TGTGCCAGCAGCTTGGCCGGCAGGGTGGACTATGGCTACACCTTC. It translates to CASSLAGRVDYGYTF. Based on the CDR3 plus reference TRBV5-6 and TRBJ1-2, the full variable domain is DAGVTQSPTHLIKTRGQQVTLRCSPKSGHDTVSWYQQALGQGPQFIFQYYEEEERQRGNFPDRFSGHQFPNYSSELNVNALLLGDSALYLCASSLAGRVDYGYTFGSGTRLTVV.

This sequence joins TRBV19 and TRBJ1-5, with D uncertain. The germline V and J ends were trimmed by 6 bases and 1 base, with 10 bases remaining between them. Germline-derived CDR1 and CDR2 are LNHDA and SQIVND (reference sequence). The CDR3 sequence is 14 residues long. The CDR3, as DNA: TGTGCCAGTAGCCAATCGGTAAGCAATCAGCCCCAGCATTTT. Translating it yields CASSQSVSNQPQHF.

V usage is TRBV7-9 and J usage is TRBJ2-3; D might be TRBD2 (6 bases). The germline V gene has CDR1 SEHNR and CDR2 FQNEAQ (reference sequence). The CDR3 length is 13 residues. V was pared by 5 bases and J by 2 bases, with 8 bases between. In nucleotides, the CDR3 is TGTGCCAGCAGCGGCGGGACCACAGATACGCAGTATTTT. As protein: CASSGGTTDTQYF.

The V and J genes are TRBV2 and TRBJ2-2, with 13 bases fitting TRBD2. V shed 6 bases, J shed 5 bases, and the junction held 6 bases outside the gene matches. The CDR3 is 16 amino acids. CDR1 is SNHLY, CDR2 FYNNEI, per germline. The CDR3 DNA reads as TGTGCCAGCAGGAAACTAGCGGGGGGGCCGACCGGGGAGCTGTTTTTT. It yields the protein CASRKLAGGPTGELFF. Full variable domain (remainder filled in from reference TRBV2 and TRBJ2-2): EPEVTQTPSHQVTQMGQEVILRCVPISNHLYFYWYRQILGQKVEFLVSFYNNEISEKSEIFDDQFSVERPDGSNFTLKIRSTKLEDSAMYFCASRKLAGGPTGELFFGEGSRLTVL.

The J gene is TRBJ2-7, the V gene TRBV27; D ambiguous. The CDR3 consists of 14 residues. The V gene's germline CDR1 is MNHEY and CDR2 SMNVEV (reference sequence). Deletions cut 0 bases from V and 2 bases from J, with 8 bases between. DNA of the CDR3: TGTGCCAGCAGTTTATCAGGAGTAACCTACGAGCAGTACTTC. Encoded protein: CASSLSGVTYEQYF.

This clone was detected only a few times. This sequence joins TRBV5-1 and TRBJ2-2, with TRBD2 as a possible D gene (6 bases). V lost 0 bases to trimming and J lost 6 bases, with 12 bases between them. The CDR3 loop spans 15 amino acids. Germline CDR1 is SGHRS and CDR2 is YFSETQ. DNA of the CDR3: TGCGCCAGCAGCTTGGATACTAGCCGGGCCGGGGAGCTGTTTTTT. As protein: CASSLDTSRAGELFF.

The count of this clone is one. The rearrangement joins TRBV7-2 to TRBJ2-1, with a possible D match to TRBD1 (5 bases). Between the trimmed V and J ends, which lost 5 bases and 5 bases, there was a span of 13 bases. Germline lookup yields CDR1 SGHTA and CDR2 FQGNSA. The CDR3 runs 14 residues. CDR3 residues: CASSRTFNNNEQFF. DNA of the CDR3: TGTGCCAGCAGCCGGACATTTAACAACAATGAGCAGTTCTTC.